Included here is one T cell receptor beta chain sequence, with context. Many counts were recorded for this clonotype. The target of this receptor is not known. Base qualities are not recorded, but no much larger clone differs from it by a single base. The time point label of this sample denotes: patch test 1, 2 weeks after DPC sensitization. The treatment or condition tag for this specimen amounts to: therapeutic diphenylcyclopropenone sensitization with weekly scalp DPC. Blood at each patch-test visit was drawn before the patch test was applied. Patients were considered eligible if aged 18 to 70, diagnosed with alopecia and deemed suitable for DPC therapy, and patients were excluded if pregnant. Unfractionated whole blood was collected in Tempus Blood RNA tubes, and total RNA was extracted from that blood. This sample is drawn from a study of human T cells and chemical hapten exposure (dated by TCRdb to the early 2020s). Background for the entire study: For sensitization, 2% DPC in acetone was applied to a roughly 2 cm by roughly 2 cm area of upper inner arm skin. Throughout the study period of approximately 23 weeks, patients also received therapeutic DPC doses to the scalp every week. Nearly 30 alopecia patients gave blood for TCR sequencing at one to four time points (pre-sensitization, 2, 6 and 24 weeks). Patch testing was performed on the upper back with Finn chambers containing 0.01% DPC, and the patch tests were scored after 6 days according to International Contact Dermatitis Research Group standards. Blood samples were taken from patients before sensitization (week 0) and then at 2, 6 and about 24 weeks after DPC sensitization. The libraries were sequenced as a pool, and the TCR yield per sample differed mostly because of small variations in library volumes within the pool. The patient cohort, mostly female, included alopecia areata with under or over 50% scalp involvement, alopecia totalis and alopecia universalis. In alopecia patients, the study followed how the peripheral blood TCR repertoire changed in vivo over primary and secondary sensitization to diphenylcyclopropenone (DPC), a hapten.

Receptor libraries were prepared by RACE. The sample was run on a NextSeq 500. Library preparation attached unique molecular identifiers to individual cDNA molecules for quantitative, reproducible TCR counting. From each blood RNA sample, both TCR alpha and TCR beta chains were sequenced. Processing in the source paper ran as follows. Samples had a median of about 96,000 TCRs, with a range from roughly 23,224 to 750,000. V, J and CDR3 annotation of the TCR reads was carried out using the Decombinator software suite. For the PS versus PT1 abundance plots, all samples were subsampled to the same number of TCRs (28,000). Expanded TCRs were defined as absent before sensitization and observed at least eight times at the 2-week time point. The public reads were reanalyzed by TCRdb: fastp trimming at Q25, MiXCR alignment, in-frame beta chains only. When rows share a CDR3 protein, they turn into one entry using the most common DNA and genes. These V and J calls are TCRdb output, not the study's own analysis. The sample includes some 110,000 distinct CDR3 sequences, with 9.5% to 13% observed a single time. Just over 1.4% of the sample goes to the ten largest clones.

Findings and caveats that apply to the study as a whole: Because all patients had alopecia, a presumed autoimmune disease, the immune response of the patients might differ from that of healthy individuals. Compared with pre-sensitization or healthy control sets, expanded TCRs formed significantly more large CDR3 similarity clusters, which is consistent with antigen-driven responses. Repeated subsampling changed both the strength of the expansion versus patch-test correlation and the threshold at which that correlation became significant. Patch test score correlated positively with the number of PT1 expanded TCRs, reaching significance at thresholds 8, 16 and 32 but not at 4. No change with DPC sensitization was found in the number of TCRs above 1 in 1000 frequency, and no evidence of global repertoire structure alterations was found.

V is cut by 5 bases and J by 0 bases, and the space between the germline ends is 11 bases. As encoded in the germline V gene, CDR1 is SGHTA while CDR2 is FQGNSA. The CDR3, from cysteine to phenylalanine, totals 14 residues. Only the CDR3 region is kept as DNA, spanning 42 bases read in frame from base 1. The clonotype originates from a woman between 50 and 59 years old with alopecia areata. Some clones in this sample may be carry-over from other donors' samples. This sample comprised whole blood, obtained in connection with sensitization to the hapten diphenylcyclopropenone (DPC). The rearranged segments are TRBV7-2 and TRBJ2-7; no D gene is confidently identified. The DNA sequence follows: TGTGCCAGCAGCCCGACGTACAGCTCCTACGAGCAGTACTTC. The resulting protein is CASSPTYSSYEQYF.